The 30 T cell receptor beta chains reported below all come from one sample, sequenced in a study of T cells expressing NK-cell markers. TCRdb re-called the 5' RACE reads and catalogs CDR3 proteins one per entry, DNA excluded. Here the sample table reports 350,000 to 400,000 distinct CDR3 sequences. The sample taken for sequencing was blood T cells: a sorted CD56 or NKG2C T cell subset, CD4+ or CD8+ T cells, or bulk PBMC T cells (not recorded which). The receptors here all came from a woman aged 45-59 years in good health.

This CDR3 is CSVEGLRGGDQETQYF. The chain links TRBV29-1 to TRBJ2-5; TCRdb selects TRBD2, and the lack of DNA leaves this call unchecked. The CDR3 has 16 amino acids. The germline gives CDR1 SQVTM, CDR2 ANQGSEA.

The V call is TRBV6-5, the J call TRBJ2-6; TCRdb's D call of TRBD1 is untestable without DNA. Germline V gene lookup returns CDR1 MNHEY and CDR2 SVGAGI. The CDR3 is made up of 13 amino acids. CDR3 sequence: CASTPTGANVLTF.

The chain couples TRBV7-3 to TRBJ2-1; with no DNA, the TCRdb D assignment of TRBD1 cannot be verified. The CDR3 spans 16 residues. Germline values: CDR1 SGHTA, CDR2 FQGTGA. The CDR3: CASSFQGLGSYNEQFF.

The chain has TRBV7-9 and TRBJ2-5; TCRdb designates TRBD1, a call that cannot be tested without DNA. The V gene's germline CDR1 is SEHNR and CDR2 FQNEAQ (reference sequence). The CDR3 totals 17 residues. The CDR3 reads CASSLVGQGKTREPQYF.

This rearrangement joins TRBV7-8 to TRBJ1-1. The V gene's germline CDR1 is SGHVS and CDR2 FQNEAQ. CDR3 length: 14 amino acids. The CDR3 protein is CASSLGLGIAEAFF.

The chain's CDR3 is CASSVGVIGELFF. The chain is built from TRBV19 and TRBJ2-2; as DNA is missing, the TRBD2 call by TCRdb cannot be tested. CDR1 and CDR2 from the germline V gene are LNHDA and SQIVND (reference sequence). CDR3 length: 13 residues.

The chain couples TRBV6-1 to TRBJ2-3; checking the TCRdb D call of TRBD2 is not possible without DNA. The CDR3 consists of 14 residues. Per the germline V gene, CDR1 is MNHNS and CDR2 is SASEGT. The CDR3 spells CASCHSSATDTQYF.

This chain connects TRBV5-1 to TRBJ1-3; TCRdb indicates TRBD1, and absent DNA this call remains unverified. This CDR3 comprises 13 residues. Germline V gives CDR1 SGHRS, CDR2 YFSETQ. The CDR3 is CASKTGAGNTIYF.

The gene calls are TRBV5-6 and TRBJ2-7; checking the TCRdb D call of TRBD1 is not possible without DNA. Germline V gene data show CDR1 as SGHDT and CDR2 as YYEEEE. There are 17 residues in the CDR3. The CDR3 loop is CASSFFSPSDRHYEQYF.

V gene TRBV4-1 combines with J gene TRBJ1-5; TCRdb names TRBD1, which stays unverified in the absence of DNA. CDR1 and CDR2 from the germline V gene are MGHRA and YSYEKL. This CDR3 comprises 14 residues. CDR3 sequence: CASSQVKGNQPQHF.

The rearrangement uses TRBV20-1 and TRBJ2-1; TCRdb proposes TRBD2, but this gene call is untestable without DNA. CDR1 is DFQATT and CDR2 is SNEGSKA in the germline V gene (reference sequence). The CDR3 covers 15 residues. This CDR3 reads CSAYPGTTPYNEQFF.

This rearrangement joins TRBV29-1 to TRBJ1-1. The CDR3 is 13 amino acids. Germline assignment: CDR1 SQVTM and CDR2 ANQGSEA. CDR3 in amino acids: CSAVAGTATEAFF. Full variable domain (outside the CDR3, taken from reference TRBV29-1 and TRBJ1-1): SAVISQKPSRDICQRGTSLTIQCQVDSQVTMMFWYRQQPGQSLTLIATANQGSEATYESGFVIDKFPISRPNLTFSTLTVSNMSPEDSSIYLCSAVAGTATEAFFGQGTRLTVV.

The genes are TRBV12-3 or TRBV12-4 and TRBJ2-1; the TCRdb call, TRBD2, lacks DNA for checking. The CDR3 consists of 16 residues. CDR3 loop: CASSRGTHHSYNEQFF.

The chain combines TRBV10-3 with TRBJ2-7; TCRdb selects TRBD1, and the lack of DNA leaves this call unchecked. The CDR3 extends over 13 amino acids. CDR1 ENHRY and CDR2 SYGVKD come from the germline V gene. CDR3 region: CAIREGQHYEQYF.

The gene calls are TRBV7-8 and TRBJ2-4; no DNA is available, so the TRBD1 call from TCRdb remains unchecked. The CDR3 is made up of 13 amino acids. CDR1 and CDR2 from the germline V gene are SGHVS and FQNEAQ. The CDR3 loop reads CASSSRDRDIQYF.

The rearrangement links TRBV30 to TRBJ2-3; there is no DNA to check the TCRdb D call of TRBD2. The CDR3 is made up of 16 amino acids. The germline CDR1 and CDR2 sequences are GTSNPN and SVGIG (reference sequence). CDR3 amino acids: CAWSVGGGGSTDTQYF.

CDR3 in amino acids: CSAPGQGWTDTQYF. The chain uses TRBV20-1 and TRBJ2-3; TCRdb selects TRBD1, and the lack of DNA leaves this call unchecked. The CDR3 contains 14 residues. The germline V gene encodes CDR1 DFQATT and CDR2 SNEGSKA (reference sequence).

The chain carries TRBV5-5 and TRBJ2-6. The CDR3 consists of 14 residues. CDR1 and CDR2 (germline): SGHKS, YYEKEE (reference sequence). This chain's CDR3 is CASSPVAGANVLTF.

The chain carries TRBV20-1 and TRBJ2-2; the TCRdb call, TRBD2, lacks DNA for checking. Germline CDR1 is DFQATT and CDR2 is SNEGSKA (reference sequence). This CDR3 has 16 amino acids. The CDR3 here is CSAKEQLAGEAGELFF.

The chain carries TRBV7-6 and TRBJ2-2; checking the TCRdb D call of TRBD1 is not possible without DNA. This CDR3 is 15 amino acids long. Germline-derived CDR1 and CDR2 are SGHVS and FNYEAQ. The CDR3 sequence is CASRRQGGAAGELFF.

This chain links TRBV28 with TRBJ2-5; TCRdb's D gene call, TRBD1, goes unchecked for lack of DNA. The length of the CDR3 is 15 residues. The germline V gene encodes CDR1 MDHEN and CDR2 SYDVKM. The CDR3 loop is CASSRPRGAQETQYF.

The J gene is TRBJ2-7, the V gene TRBV18; without DNA, the TCRdb call of TRBD2 cannot be checked. Germline CDR1 KGHSH, CDR2 LQKENI. The CDR3 covers 16 residues. The CDR3 region is CASSPRGLAGGREQYF.

The genes are TRBV30 and TRBJ1-2. Germline V lookup: CDR1 GTSNPN, CDR2 SVGIG (reference sequence). The CDR3 totals 11 residues. CDR3 sequence reads: CARGYGYGYTF.

The chain links TRBV6-1 to TRBJ2-1; TCRdb proposes TRBD2, but this gene call is untestable without DNA. Germline CDR1 and CDR2: MNHNS and SASEGT. The CDR3 consists of 14 residues. CDR3 sequence reads: CASSGLAGVGEQFF.

This chain joins TRBV10-3 and TRBJ1-5; TCRdb's D call, TRBD1, is unchecked because there is no DNA. Germline V lookup: CDR1 ENHRY, CDR2 SYGVKD. CDR3 length: 16 amino acids. The CDR3 loop reads CAISATLQGAGQPQHF.

This sequence joins TRBV20-1 and TRBJ1-1. Germline V CDR1 and CDR2: DFQATT, SNEGSKA (reference sequence). The CDR3 runs 14 residues. CDR3 region: CSARDLLWGTEAFF.

V is TRBV6-5 and J is TRBJ1-3. This CDR3 is 17 amino acids long. Germline-derived CDR1 and CDR2 are MNHEY and SVGAGI. The chain's CDR3 is CASSHFGWGSSGNTIYF.

The chain couples TRBV6-5 to TRBJ2-1; TCRdb names TRBD2, which stays unverified in the absence of DNA. The CDR3 is 19 residues long. Germline V gene sequence: CDR1 MNHEY, CDR2 SVGAGI. CDR3 sequence: CASSYSGSGASGYYNEQFF.

V gene TRBV9 combines with J gene TRBJ2-2; absent DNA, TCRdb's TRBD1 call cannot be checked. Germline CDR1 is SGDLS and CDR2 is YYNGEE. The CDR3 has 16 residues. CDR3 amino acids: CASSPQSGSRTGELFF.

The V gene is TRBV5-1, the J gene TRBJ2-1; there is no DNA to check the TCRdb D call of TRBD1. Germline V gene lookup returns CDR1 SGHRS and CDR2 YFSETQ. This CDR3 has 14 amino acids. CDR3 amino acids: CASRPGQAINEQFF.